The table lists the clone carrying this T cell receptor (beta chain) with a few counts. This entry is derived from a study of T cell clones after liver transplantation. V was pared by 0 bases and J by 7 bases, with 16 bases of the junction left unmatched. Germline V gives CDR1 MNHEY, CDR2 SMNVEV (reference sequence). This CDR3 has 20 amino acids. The assay was immunoSEQ multiplex PCR, and TCRdb's table has in-frame clones only and misses some. The sample has some 110,000 clones, more than 75% seen once. The chain employs TRBV27 and TRBJ2-2; 11 nucleotides line up with TRBD1. The source of this sequence is a human donor who received a liver transplant. The source material was CD4+ T cells from blood, sampled before liver transplant. Written as DNA, the CDR3 is TGTGCCAGCAGTTTATCCGTCCGGTGGGGGACAGGGGGGAACGGCGGGGAGCTGTTTTTT. Its protein is CASSLSVRWGTGGNGGELFF.